Following are 26 T cell receptor beta chains from one sample sequenced in a study of T cell responses to AZD1222 COVID-19 vaccine. Sequenced by immunoSEQ multiplex PCR; TCRdb stores in-frame clones only, minus some. The table lists 74,000 or so clones, 85% of them singletons. Here the sequenced sample was peripheral blood, taken on day 0 of AZD1222 vaccination. These receptor sequences come from an adult in good health.

The V and J genes are TRBV19 and TRBJ1-1, with D uncertain. This CDR3 region has 14 residues. Trimming took 7 bases from V and 4 from J, leaving 16 bases between them. Germline values: CDR1 LNHDA, CDR2 SQIVND (reference sequence). CDR3 sequence (DNA): TGTGCCAGTAACACGGGCCCCCGGGGCACTGAAGCTTTCTTT. Its protein is CASNTGPRGTEAFF.

This chain links TRBV7-3 with TRBJ2-7; TRBD2 agrees at 7 bases. Germline trimming cut 5 bases from V and 0 bases from J; bases unmatched to any gene: 4. Per the germline V gene, CDR1 is SGHTA and CDR2 is FQGTGA. The CDR3 loop spans 14 amino acids. The CDR3 DNA reads as TGTGCCAGCAGCCCGGGGGGAAGCTCCTACGAGCAGTACTTC. This translates into CASSPGGSSYEQYF.

The chain couples TRBV5-4 to TRBJ1-2; 7 bases are shared with TRBD1. Losses at the gene ends were 3 bases for V and 2 bases for J; bases not matched to a gene: 10. This CDR3 spans 16 amino acids. Germline CDR1 SGHNT, CDR2 YYREEE (reference sequence). CDR3 loop: CASSSLLTQGNYGYTF. CDR3 sequence (DNA): TGTGCCAGCAGCTCCTTACTGACACAGGGGAACTATGGCTACACCTTC.

The rearrangement links TRBV19 to TRBJ2-1; D uncertain. The V end lost 1 base, the J end lost 7 bases, and 11 bases lay between the germline ends. Germline CDR1 reads LNHDA; CDR2 reads SQIVND (reference sequence). This CDR3 comprises 14 residues. CDR3 nucleotide sequence: TGTGCCAGTAGTATAGGGCCTACGTCTAATGAGCAGTTCTTC. It translates to CASSIGPTSNEQFF.

This clone was picked up one time. The chain joins TRBV15 to TRBJ1-2; TRBD1 aligns across 9 bases. In germline, CDR1 is LNHNV, CDR2 YYDKDF (reference sequence). The CDR3 has 16 residues. V gave up 1 base and J gave up 3 bases; unmatched junction bases: 6. The DNA of the CDR3 is TGTGCCACCAGCAGAGGCCCGGGACAGGGAGACTATGGCTACACCTTC. Protein: CATSRGPGQGDYGYTF.

J is TRBJ1-1 and V is TRBV6-5; TRBD1 might be the D (6 bases). V dropped 8 bases and J dropped 0 bases, with 16 bases sitting between them. This CDR3 has 15 amino acids. Germline V gives CDR1 MNHEY, CDR2 SVGAGI. As DNA, the CDR3 is TGTGCCAGCTTCGGCAGGGGAAATATGAACACTGAAGCTTTCTTT. This encodes CASFGRGNMNTEAFF.

The V and J genes are TRBV5-1 and TRBJ1-2; no firm D call. This CDR3 spans 14 amino acids. Germline lookup yields CDR1 SGHRS and CDR2 YFSETQ. With 0 bases removed from V and 3 bases from J, the gap between germline ends came to 9 bases. DNA of the CDR3: TGCGCCAGCAGCTTGGCCAGTGGGGACTATGGCTACACCTTC. Encoded protein: CASSLASGDYGYTF. The variable domain in full, with the rest retrieved from reference TRBV5-1 and TRBJ1-2, is KAGVTQTPRYLIKTRGQQVTLSCSPISGHRSVSWYQQTPGQGLQFLFEYFSETQRNKGNFPGRFSGRQFSNSRSEMNVSTLELGDSALYLCASSLASGDYGYTFGSGTRLTVV.

This chain links TRBV3-1 (or the pseudogene TRBV3-2) with TRBJ1-2; weak D call: TRBD1 (6 bases). This CDR3 has 16 amino acids. Per the germline V gene, CDR1 is LGHDT and CDR2 is YNNKEL (reference sequence). Deletions cut 1 base from V and 4 bases from J, with 16 bases between. DNA of the CDR3: TGTGCCAGCAGCCAAGGTACCGGGACATTAGGCTATGGCTACACCTTC. Amino acids: CASSQGTGTLGYGYTF.

J is TRBJ2-5 and V is TRBV5-1; 8 bases line up with TRBD1. CDR1 is SGHRS, CDR2 YFSETQ, per germline. There are 15 residues in the CDR3. J lost 3 bases, V lost 0 bases, and 4 bases had no gene match. The CDR3 spells CASSLAGTGEETQYF. In nucleotides, the CDR3 is TGCGCCAGCAGCTTGGCCGGGACAGGAGAAGAGACCCAGTACTTC.

The rearrangement joins TRBV5-6 to TRBJ1-5; D might be TRBD1 (5 bases). Per germline, CDR1 SGHDT and CDR2 YYEEEE. Trimming took 2 bases from V and 2 from J, leaving 11 bases between them. The length of the CDR3 is 15 residues. The CDR3 bases are TGTGCCAGCAGCTTTACAGGTTCCGGCAATCAGCCCCAGCATTTT. Translated, it gives CASSFTGSGNQPQHF.

This clone was seen a handful of times. The rearrangement links TRBV27 to TRBJ2-7, with a weak D call TRBD2 (5 bases). The germline V gene encodes CDR1 MNHEY and CDR2 SMNVEV (reference sequence). V was shortened by 4 bases and J by 2 bases, with 21 bases between the two germline ends. CDR3 length equals 17 residues. Here the CDR3 reads CASSSLPAWTAAYEQYF. The CDR3 nucleotides read TGTGCCAGCAGTTCGCTGCCCGCGTGGACTGCAGCCTACGAGCAGTACTTC.

This chain links TRBV15 with TRBJ1-6; D is uncertain. The CDR3 consists of 16 residues. CDR1 LNHNV and CDR2 YYDKDF come from the germline V gene (reference sequence). V lost 0 bases and J 10 bases, leaving 16 bases between the germline ends. CDR3 nucleotides: TGTGCCACCAGCAGAGATCTTGCCGGAGCTTGGTCACCCCTCCACTTT. Translation gives CATSRDLAGAWSPLHF.

The rearrangement links TRBV6-4 to TRBJ2-5; D unresolved. Trimming took off 10 bases at V and 5 bases at J, with 11 bases between the two ends. This CDR3 is built from 11 residues. Germline V lookup: CDR1 MRHNA, CDR2 SNTAGT. The CDR3 bases are TGTGCCACCCGGGTCGGGGAGACCCAGTACTTC. This translates into CATRVGETQYF.

This clone was seen a single time. The chain uses TRBV7-9 and TRBJ2-1, with D maybe TRBD1 (7 bases). CDR1 is SEHNR and CDR2 is FQNEAQ in the germline V gene (reference sequence). The V end lost 4 bases, the J end lost 0 bases, and 10 bases lay between the germline ends. The CDR3 loop spans 15 amino acids. The CDR3 nucleotides are TGTGCCAGCAGCTGGCGGGACAGCTCCTACAATGAGCAGTTCTTC. It specifies CASSWRDSSYNEQFF.

This chain links TRBV29-1 with TRBJ2-5, with 12 bases that match TRBD2. CDR3 length: 16 residues. Germline lookup yields CDR1 SQVTM and CDR2 ANQGSEA. The V gene end was trimmed by 3 bases and the J gene end by 1 base; junction bases not matched to a gene: 6. This chain's CDR3 is CSVDRLAGATQETQYF. The CDR3 coding sequence is TGCAGCGTTGACCGACTAGCGGGGGCGACCCAAGAGACCCAGTACTTC.

The chain carries TRBV7-9 and TRBJ1-1, with D tentatively TRBD1 (6 bases). With 8 bases removed from V and 0 bases from J, the gap between germline ends came to 10 bases. Germline-derived CDR1 and CDR2 are SEHNR and FQNEAQ (reference sequence). This CDR3 is built from 13 residues. The CDR3 loop is CASETGMNTEAFF. In nucleotides, the CDR3 is TGTGCCAGCGAAACAGGGATGAACACTGAAGCTTTCTTT.

This rearrangement joins TRBV19 to TRBJ2-3, with D perhaps matching TRBD1 (5 bases). Between the trimmed V and J ends, which lost 5 bases and 0 bases, there was a span of 18 bases. This CDR3 is built from 17 residues. Germline V lookup: CDR1 LNHDA, CDR2 SQIVND (reference sequence). The CDR3 spells CASSFGYWGHSTDTQYF. The DNA for the CDR3 is TGTGCCAGTAGTTTTGGATATTGGGGCCATAGCACAGATACGCAGTATTTT.

The chain employs TRBV4-2 and TRBJ2-1; D is unclear. The V and J ends lost 1 base and 9 bases respectively, with 10 bases between them. The CDR3 runs to 13 residues. Germline V CDR1 and CDR2: LGHNA, YNFKEQ. CDR3 nucleotides: TGTGCCAGCAGCCAAGTTTCGGTCGGTGAGCAGTTCTTC. It specifies CASSQVSVGEQFF.

The chain links TRBV5-1 to TRBJ2-5, with TRBD1 matching over 8 bases. The CDR3 runs 15 residues. J lost 1 base, V lost 1 base, and 3 bases had no gene match. Germline CDR1 and CDR2: SGHRS and YFSETQ. The chain's CDR3 is CASSLWGQVQETQYF. The CDR3 DNA reads TGCGCCAGCAGCTTGTGGGGACAGGTCCAAGAGACCCAGTACTTC.

V is TRBV7-8 and J is TRBJ2-5; D is ambiguous. Per the germline V gene, CDR1 is SGHVS and CDR2 is FQNEAQ. The CDR3 runs to 11 residues. The V and J ends lost 2 bases and 5 bases respectively, with 3 bases between them. In DNA, the CDR3 is TGTGCCAGCAGCTTATTGGAGACCCAGTACTTC. Protein: CASSLLETQYF.

V gene TRBV10-3 combines with J gene TRBJ1-6, with D possibly TRBD1 on 5 matching bases. The CDR3 is 15 amino acids. Germline V gene data show CDR1 as ENHRY and CDR2 as SYGVKD. The V gene lost 0 bases and the J gene lost 10 bases, with 13 bases spanning the gap. The CDR3 loop reads CAISESPQGASPLHF. As DNA, the CDR3 is TGTGCCATCAGTGAGTCGCCCCAGGGAGCCTCACCCCTCCACTTT.

CDR3 in amino acids: CASSTGVYEQYF. CDR3 nucleotide sequence: TGTGCCAGTAGCACAGGGGTCTACGAGCAGTACTTC. The chain joins TRBV19 to TRBJ2-7, with TRBD1 matching 7 bases. The V gene's germline CDR1 is LNHDA and CDR2 SQIVND (reference sequence). This CDR3 has 12 residues. V trimming: 6 bases; J trimming: 3 bases; junction bases outside the gene matches: 2.

In regard to this clone: Different DNA sequences within this sample yield the same CDR3. V and J are TRBV7-2 and TRBJ1-2; TRBD1 might be the D (6 bases). Trimming shortened V by 5 bases and J by 1 base, and 8 bases separated the two germline ends. Germline loops: CDR1 SGHTA, CDR2 FQGNSA. CDR3 length: 13 residues. CDR3 sequence: CASSPDSNYGYTF. The CDR3 nucleotides read TGTGCCAGCAGCCCGGACAGTAACTATGGCTACACCTTC.

The chain uses TRBV5-1 and TRBJ1-4, with D possibly TRBD1 on 6 matching bases. This CDR3 spans 14 amino acids. Trimming removed 4 bases from V and 3 bases from J, with 10 bases in between. Germline V gene data show CDR1 as SGHRS and CDR2 as YFSETQ. The CDR3 DNA follows: TGCGCCAGCAGCCTGGGGGCGCCTAATGAAAAACTGTTTTTT. Amino acid sequence: CASSLGAPNEKLFF.

This chain joins TRBV7-2 and TRBJ1-1; weak D call: TRBD1 (5 bases). The CDR3 runs 15 residues. The V end was cut by 1 base, the J end by 11 bases, with 20 bases between. From germline, CDR1 is SGHTA and CDR2 FQGNSA. CDR3 nucleotides: TGTGCCAGCAGCTTAGGGGCAGGGCCATCTTTTGGGGCTTTCTTT. This gives the protein CASSLGAGPSFGAFF.

The chain combines TRBV2 with TRBJ2-2, with D perhaps matching TRBD1 or TRBD2 (5 bases each). Germline V gene sequence: CDR1 SNHLY, CDR2 FYNNEI. Trimming took 7 bases from V and 5 from J, leaving 14 bases between them. CDR3 length equals 14 residues. In nucleotides, the CDR3 is TGTGCCAGCATGAGAGGGGTATTGACCGGGGAGCTGTTTTTT. Residues: CASMRGVLTGELFF.